This T cell receptor beta chain was observed in a study of CD8 T cells in Susac syndrome. It was with random hexamers that 0.5 to 1 ug RNA was reverse transcribed. Each CDR3 protein is one row after TCRdb ran MiXCR on the immunoSEQ multiplex PCR reads. The sample records 55,000 to 75,000 distinct CDR3 sequences, 93% being singletons. What was sequenced was CD4+ T cells from PBMCs. The receptor was derived from a human donor with Susac syndrome.

As DNA, the CDR3 is TGTGCCAGCAGCCTCCCGGGGGAGACCCAGTACTTC. Its protein product is CASSLPGETQYF. The V and J genes are TRBV3-1 and TRBJ2-5; the D gene is possibly TRBD2 (5 bases). Germline loops: CDR1 LGHDT, CDR2 YNNKEL (reference sequence). The CDR3 has 12 amino acids. V was pared by 4 bases and J by 5 bases, with 8 bases between.